This T cell receptor beta chain was profiled in a study of T cells in Graves' hyperthyroidism and ophthalmopathy. The CDR3 has 14 residues. This clonotype was counted a few times. A junction boundary mismatches the germline segment, possibly from a read error. Researchers barred patients who had uncontrolled infection, other autoimmune disease, pregnancy or lactation. Researchers amplified the TCR beta CDR3 regions from RNA transcripts. The TCR CDR3 was amplified in a first-round RT-PCR using the HTBI primer set. TCRdb re-called the multiplex PCR reads through MiXCR, storing one row per CDR3 protein. This table has 530,000 or so distinct CDR3 sequences, around a quarter appearing once.

This chain uses TRBV12-3 or TRBV12-4 with TRBJ2-5; D is perhaps TRBD1 or TRBD2 (6 bases each). The sample comprised blood. This sequence originates from a woman in her 30s with Graves' ophthalmopathy. CDR3 amino acids: CASSLAGGPGTQYF. The CDR3 DNA reads TGCGCCAGCAGTTTAGCCGGGGGCCCCGGGACCCAGTACTTC.